Listed below are T cell receptor beta chains from one sample, sequenced in a study of cytomegalovirus exposure and HLA in healthy donors. Sequencing was performed with immunoSEQ multiplex PCR; in TCRdb, only in-frame clones are kept and a portion is missing. The data hold some 86,000 clones, with 93% observed a single time. The source material was PBMCs. Receptors were obtained from a woman between 25 and 40 years old in good health and CMV-seronegative. CDR3s leave out the opening cysteine and the closing phenylalanine or tryptophan. The D gene is left open where the match is weak. A row's size may be missing; if present it is once, few, many or a size class.

j_gene: TRBJ2-1; d_gene: TRBD2; abundance: .; v_gene: TRBV6-1; CDR3aa: ASRASGTSNEQF
j_gene: TRBJ2-7; d_gene: TRBD2; abundance: .; v_gene: TRBV29-1; CDR3aa: SVVTSVEQY
j_gene: TRBJ2-3; d_gene: TRBD2; abundance: .; v_gene: TRBV5-6; CDR3aa: ASSGAASGGADTQY
j_gene: TRBJ1-4; d_gene: .; abundance: once; v_gene: TRBV5-6; CDR3aa: ASSPAGRGVTNEKLF
j_gene: TRBJ1-2; d_gene: TRBD1; abundance: .; v_gene: TRBV7-2; CDR3aa: ASSALGQGAQGYT
j_gene: TRBJ2-1; d_gene: .; abundance: .; v_gene: TRBV2; CDR3aa: ASRAINNEQF
j_gene: TRBJ2-3; d_gene: .; abundance: .; v_gene: TRBV13; CDR3aa: ASSLVGGYFKHTDTQY
j_gene: TRBJ1-1; d_gene: TRBD1; abundance: .; v_gene: TRBV25-1; CDR3aa: ASSELGTGDTEAF
j_gene: TRBJ2-6; d_gene: .; abundance: .; v_gene: TRBV18; CDR3aa: ASSPSTGPNGANVLT
j_gene: TRBJ2-7; d_gene: TRBD2; abundance: .; v_gene: TRBV10-1; CDR3aa: ASSESTGTSGSGLY
j_gene: TRBJ1-1; d_gene: .; abundance: .; v_gene: TRBV4-2; CDR3aa: ASSQDIRSRMAF
j_gene: TRBJ1-4; d_gene: .; abundance: .; v_gene: TRBV7-9; CDR3aa: ASSLGWSNNLGPWYVV
j_gene: TRBJ1-2; d_gene: .; abundance: .; v_gene: TRBV28; CDR3aa: ASNLQGAGLDYGYT
j_gene: TRBJ2-7; d_gene: .; abundance: .; v_gene: TRBV7-9; CDR3aa: ASSPLGREQY
j_gene: TRBJ2-4; d_gene: TRBD1; abundance: .; v_gene: TRBV4-1; CDR3aa: ASTPTQGVGWDIQY
j_gene: TRBJ2-2; d_gene: .; abundance: .; v_gene: TRBV25-1; CDR3aa: ASSAGSNTGELF
j_gene: TRBJ2-7; d_gene: TRBD1; abundance: .; v_gene: TRBV5-1; CDR3aa: ASSSRDRGLYEQY
j_gene: TRBJ2-1; d_gene: TRBD2; abundance: .; v_gene: TRBV11-2; CDR3aa: ASSLVGAGLADNEQF
j_gene: TRBJ2-3; d_gene: .; abundance: once; v_gene: TRBV5-6; CDR3aa: ASSLAQRPDTQY
j_gene: TRBJ1-4; d_gene: .; abundance: .; v_gene: TRBV28; CDR3aa: ASASREIHEKLF
j_gene: TRBJ2-1; d_gene: TRBD2; abundance: .; v_gene: TRBV6-6; CDR3aa: ASSPNHSGGPNEQF
j_gene: TRBJ1-1; d_gene: TRBD1; abundance: .; v_gene: TRBV5-1; CDR3aa: ASSLGRGLVMNTEAF